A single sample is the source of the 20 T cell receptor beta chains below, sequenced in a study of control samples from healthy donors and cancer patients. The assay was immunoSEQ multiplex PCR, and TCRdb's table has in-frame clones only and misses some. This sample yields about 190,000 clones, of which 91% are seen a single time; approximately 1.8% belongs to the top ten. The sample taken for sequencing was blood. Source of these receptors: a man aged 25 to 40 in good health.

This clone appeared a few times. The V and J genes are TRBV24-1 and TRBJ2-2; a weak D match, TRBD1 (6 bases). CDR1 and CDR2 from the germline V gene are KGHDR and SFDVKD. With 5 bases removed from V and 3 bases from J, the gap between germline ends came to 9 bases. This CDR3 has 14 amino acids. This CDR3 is CATSGPGDTGELFF. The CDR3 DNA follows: TGTGCCACCAGTGGGCCAGGGGACACCGGGGAGCTGTTTTTT.

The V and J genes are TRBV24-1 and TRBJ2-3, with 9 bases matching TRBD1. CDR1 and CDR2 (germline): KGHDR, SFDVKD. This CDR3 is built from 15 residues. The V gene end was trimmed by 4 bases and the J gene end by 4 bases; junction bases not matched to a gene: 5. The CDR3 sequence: CATSDPGQGADTQYF. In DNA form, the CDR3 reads TGTGCCACCAGTGACCCGGGACAGGGCGCAGATACGCAGTATTTT.

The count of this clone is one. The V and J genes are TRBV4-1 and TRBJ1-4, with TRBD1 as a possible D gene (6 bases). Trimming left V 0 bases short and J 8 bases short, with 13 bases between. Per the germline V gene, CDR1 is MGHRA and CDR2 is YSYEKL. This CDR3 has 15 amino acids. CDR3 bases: TGCGCCAGCAGCCAAGAAGGGGCAGGGGACGAAAAACTGTTTTTT. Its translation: CASSQEGAGDEKLFF.

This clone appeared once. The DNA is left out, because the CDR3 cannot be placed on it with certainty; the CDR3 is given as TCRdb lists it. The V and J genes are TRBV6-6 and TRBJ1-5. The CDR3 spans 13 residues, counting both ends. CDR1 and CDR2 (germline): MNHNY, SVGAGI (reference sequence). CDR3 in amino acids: CASSTSGNQPQHF.

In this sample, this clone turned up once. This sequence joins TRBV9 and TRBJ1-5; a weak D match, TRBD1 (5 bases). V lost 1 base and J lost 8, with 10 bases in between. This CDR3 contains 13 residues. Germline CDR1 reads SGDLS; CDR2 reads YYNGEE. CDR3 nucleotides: TGTGCCAGCAGCGTAATAGGGGAGGAGCCCCAGCATTTT. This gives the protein CASSVIGEEPQHF.

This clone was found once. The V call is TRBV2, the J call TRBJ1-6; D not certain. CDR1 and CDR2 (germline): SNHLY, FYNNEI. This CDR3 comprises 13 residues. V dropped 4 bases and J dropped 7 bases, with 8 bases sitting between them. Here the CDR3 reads CASSVGRNSPLHF. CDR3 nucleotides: TGTGCCAGCAGTGTCGGGAGGAATTCACCCCTCCACTTT.

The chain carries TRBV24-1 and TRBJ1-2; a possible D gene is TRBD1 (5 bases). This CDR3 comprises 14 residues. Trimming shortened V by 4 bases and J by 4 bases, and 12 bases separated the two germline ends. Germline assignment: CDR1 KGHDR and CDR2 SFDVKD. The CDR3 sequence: CATSDPQVPYGYTF. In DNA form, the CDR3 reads TGTGCCACCAGTGACCCACAGGTACCCTATGGCTACACCTTC.

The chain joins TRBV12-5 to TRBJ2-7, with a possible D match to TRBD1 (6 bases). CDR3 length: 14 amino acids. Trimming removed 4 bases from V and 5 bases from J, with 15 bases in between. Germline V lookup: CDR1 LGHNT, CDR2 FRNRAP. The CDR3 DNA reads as TGTGCTAGTGGTTCCCCCCAGGGGTTCAACGAGCAGTACTTC. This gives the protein CASGSPQGFNEQYF.

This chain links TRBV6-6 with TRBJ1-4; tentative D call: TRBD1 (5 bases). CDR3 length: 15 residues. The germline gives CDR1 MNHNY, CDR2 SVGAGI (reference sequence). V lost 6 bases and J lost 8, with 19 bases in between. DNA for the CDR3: TGTGCCAGCAGAACTATGGCAGGGAAGAGGGAAAAACTGTTTTTT. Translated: CASRTMAGKREKLFF.

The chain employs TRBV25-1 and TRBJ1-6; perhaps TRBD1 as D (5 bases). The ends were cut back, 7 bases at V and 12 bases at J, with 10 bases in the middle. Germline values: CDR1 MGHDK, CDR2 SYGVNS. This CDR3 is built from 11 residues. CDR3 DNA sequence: TGTGCCAGCACGGCGGGGGGACCCCTCCACTTT. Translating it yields CASTAGGPLHF.

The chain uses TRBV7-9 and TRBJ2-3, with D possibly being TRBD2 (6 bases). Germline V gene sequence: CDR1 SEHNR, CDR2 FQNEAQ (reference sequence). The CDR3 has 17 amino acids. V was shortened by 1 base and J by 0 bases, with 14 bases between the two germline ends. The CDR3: CASSLVRGRISTDTQYF. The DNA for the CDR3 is TGTGCCAGCAGCTTAGTTCGGGGGAGAATTAGCACAGATACGCAGTATTTT.

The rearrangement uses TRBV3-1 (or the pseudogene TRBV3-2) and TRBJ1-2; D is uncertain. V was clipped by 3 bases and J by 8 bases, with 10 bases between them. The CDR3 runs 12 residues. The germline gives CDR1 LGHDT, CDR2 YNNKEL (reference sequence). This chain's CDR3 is CASSHQGSGYTF. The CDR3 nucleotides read TGTGCCAGCAGCCATCAAGGGTCCGGCTACACCTTC.

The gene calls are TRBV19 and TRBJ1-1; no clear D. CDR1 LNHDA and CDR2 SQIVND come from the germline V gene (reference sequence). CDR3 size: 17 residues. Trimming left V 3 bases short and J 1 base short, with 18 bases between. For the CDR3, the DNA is TGTGCCAGTAGTATGATACAGCCATATAATCCGAACACTGAAGCTTTCTTT. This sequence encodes CASSMIQPYNPNTEAFF.

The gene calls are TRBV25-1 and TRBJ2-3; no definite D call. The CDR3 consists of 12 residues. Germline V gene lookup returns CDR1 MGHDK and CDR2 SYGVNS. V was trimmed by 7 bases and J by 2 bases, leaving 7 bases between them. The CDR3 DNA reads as TGTGCCAGCACCGGGTCCACAGATACGCAGTATTTT. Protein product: CASTGSTDTQYF.

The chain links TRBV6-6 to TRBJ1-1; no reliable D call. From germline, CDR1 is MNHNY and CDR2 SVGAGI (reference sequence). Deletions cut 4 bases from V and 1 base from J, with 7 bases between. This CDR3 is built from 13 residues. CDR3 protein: CASSSPENTEAFF. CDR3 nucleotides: TGTGCCAGCAGTTCACCAGAGAACACTGAAGCTTTCTTT.

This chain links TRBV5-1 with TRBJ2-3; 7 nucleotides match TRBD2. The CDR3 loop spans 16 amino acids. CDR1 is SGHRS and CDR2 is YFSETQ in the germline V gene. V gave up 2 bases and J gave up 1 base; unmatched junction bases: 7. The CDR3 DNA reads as TGCGCCAGCAGCTTTGGACTAGTGGGCGGCACAGATACGCAGTATTTT. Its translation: CASSFGLVGGTDTQYF.

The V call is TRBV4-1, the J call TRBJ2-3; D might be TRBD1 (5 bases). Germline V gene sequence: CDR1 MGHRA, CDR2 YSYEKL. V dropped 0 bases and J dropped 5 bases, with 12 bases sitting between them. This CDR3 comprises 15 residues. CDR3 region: CASSQEDKRGDTQYF. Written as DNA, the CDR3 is TGCGCCAGCAGCCAAGAGGACAAAAGGGGAGATACGCAGTATTTT.

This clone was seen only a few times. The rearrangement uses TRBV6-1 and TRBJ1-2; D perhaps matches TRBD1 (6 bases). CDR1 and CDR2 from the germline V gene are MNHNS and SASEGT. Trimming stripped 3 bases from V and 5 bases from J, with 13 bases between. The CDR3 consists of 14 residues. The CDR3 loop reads CASSEGAGGYGYTF. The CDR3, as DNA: TGTGCCAGCAGTGAGGGGGCAGGAGGATATGGCTACACCTTC.

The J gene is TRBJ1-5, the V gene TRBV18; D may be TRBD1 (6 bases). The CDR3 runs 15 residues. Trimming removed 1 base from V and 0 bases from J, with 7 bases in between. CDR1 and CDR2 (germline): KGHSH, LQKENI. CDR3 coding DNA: TGTGCCAGCTCACCACAGGGACATAGCAATCAGCCCCAGCATTTT. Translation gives CASSPQGHSNQPQHF. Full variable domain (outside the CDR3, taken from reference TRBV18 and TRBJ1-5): NAGVMQNPRHLVRRRGQEARLRCSPMKGHSHVYWYRQLPEEGLKFMVYLQKENIIDESGMPKERFSAEFPKEGPSILRIQQVVRGDSAAYFCASSPQGHSNQPQHFGDGTRLSIL.

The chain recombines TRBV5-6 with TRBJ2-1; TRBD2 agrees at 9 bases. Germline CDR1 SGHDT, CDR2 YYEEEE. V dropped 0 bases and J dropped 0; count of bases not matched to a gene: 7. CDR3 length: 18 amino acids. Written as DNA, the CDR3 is TGTGCCAGCAGCTTGGCAGTCTGGCGGGGGGGCTCCTACAATGAGCAGTTCTTC. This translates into CASSLAVWRGGSYNEQFF. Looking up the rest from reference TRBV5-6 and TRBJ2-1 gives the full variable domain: DAGVTQSPTHLIKTRGQQVTLRCSPKSGHDTVSWYQQALGQGPQFIFQYYEEEERQRGNFPDRFSGHQFPNYSSELNVNALLLGDSALYLCASSLAVWRGGSYNEQFFGPGTRLTVL.